This record looks at one TCR beta chain sequence and its context. TCRdb's copy holds only in-frame clones and misses some; the assay was immunoSEQ multiplex PCR. Of fewer than 350,000 clones in the sample, around 90% were seen once. Germline-derived CDR1 and CDR2 are MNHEY and SVGAGI. V gave up 0 bases and J gave up 1 base, with 6 bases separating them. The CDR3 has 14 amino acids. The entry originates in a study of blood T cell repertoires in COVID-19. Study overall: Both acute and convalescent COVID-19 samples were obtained from the United States, Italy and Spain. T cells, B-cell-depleted T cells, or PBMCs provided the cDNA or gDNA that served as material.

Sequenced material: peripheral blood. V is TRBV6-5 and J is TRBJ1-1; D gene uncertain. This clonotype was obtained from a woman aged 30 to 39 with COVID-19, enrolled during active disease. The CDR3 region is CASSYSRWNTEAFF. CDR3 DNA sequence: TGTGCCAGCAGTTACTCGAGGTGGAACACTGAAGCTTTCTTT.